The clone carrying this TCR beta chain was observed at least ten times. Germline-derived CDR1 and CDR2 are DFQATT and SNEGSKA (reference sequence). CDR3 size: 12 residues. Trimming removed 6 bases at V and 6 bases at J, with 14 bases between. TCRdb re-derived calls from the RT-PCR reads in MiXCR, one entry per CDR3 protein. Of about 700,000 distinct CDR3 sequences listed, approximately 15% are singletons. This rearrangement joins TRBV20-1 to TRBJ1-1; D is ambiguous. The sequenced sample was memory CD4+ T cells from blood. The receptor comes from a female donor in good health, serving as a healthy control. In nucleotides, the CDR3 is TGCAGTGCGCAGGCGGAAAGGGCTGAAGCTTTCTTT. Its translation: CSAQAERAEAFF.